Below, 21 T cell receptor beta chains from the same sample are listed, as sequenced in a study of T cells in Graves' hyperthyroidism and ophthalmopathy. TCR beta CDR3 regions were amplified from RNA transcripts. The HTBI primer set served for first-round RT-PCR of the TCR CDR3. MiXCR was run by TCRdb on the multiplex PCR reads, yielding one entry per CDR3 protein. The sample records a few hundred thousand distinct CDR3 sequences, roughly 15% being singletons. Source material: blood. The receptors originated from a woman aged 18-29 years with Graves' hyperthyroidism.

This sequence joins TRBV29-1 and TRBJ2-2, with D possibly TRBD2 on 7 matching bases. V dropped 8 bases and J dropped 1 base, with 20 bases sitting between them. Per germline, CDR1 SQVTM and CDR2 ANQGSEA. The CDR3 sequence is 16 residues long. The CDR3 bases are TGCAGCCCCCCCCCCGTCGGGGGGCAGAACACCGGGGAGCTGTTTTTT. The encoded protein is CSPPPVGGQNTGELFF.

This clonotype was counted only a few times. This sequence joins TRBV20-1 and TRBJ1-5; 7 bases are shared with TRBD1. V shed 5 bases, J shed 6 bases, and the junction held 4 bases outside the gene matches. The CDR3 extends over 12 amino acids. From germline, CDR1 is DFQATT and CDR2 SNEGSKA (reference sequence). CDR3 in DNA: TGCAGTGCTGGACACAGGGGTCAGCCCCAGCATTTT. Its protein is CSAGHRGQPQHF.

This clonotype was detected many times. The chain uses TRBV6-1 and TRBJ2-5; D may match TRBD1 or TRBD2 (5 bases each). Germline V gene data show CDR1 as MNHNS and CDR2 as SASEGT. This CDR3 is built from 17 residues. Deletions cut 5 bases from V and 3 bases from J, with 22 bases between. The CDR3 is CASSPSLWDQNEETQYF. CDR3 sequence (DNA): TGTGCCAGCAGTCCATCTCTTTGGGACCAGAACGAAGAGACCCAGTACTTC.

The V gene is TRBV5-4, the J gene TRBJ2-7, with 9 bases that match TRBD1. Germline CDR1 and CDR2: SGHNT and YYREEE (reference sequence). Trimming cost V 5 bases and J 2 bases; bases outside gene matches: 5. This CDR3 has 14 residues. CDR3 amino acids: CASRRQGVAYEQYF. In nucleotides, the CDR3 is TGTGCCAGCAGAAGACAGGGGGTTGCCTACGAGCAGTACTTC.

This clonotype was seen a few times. CDR3 amino acids: CASSASESSYNEQFF. The CDR3 nucleotides read TGTGCCAGCAGCGCCTCCGAGAGCTCCTACAATGAGCAGTTCTTC. J is TRBJ2-1 and V is TRBV9; the D is unclear. Trimming cost V 3 bases and J 0 bases, with 10 bases left between them. The germline V gene has CDR1 SGDLS and CDR2 YYNGEE. This CDR3 comprises 15 residues.

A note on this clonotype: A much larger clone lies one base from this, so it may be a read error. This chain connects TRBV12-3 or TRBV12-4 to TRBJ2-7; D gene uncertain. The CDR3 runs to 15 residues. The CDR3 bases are TGTGCCAGCAGTTTTCGGACGGGTGGTGCCTACGAGCAGCACTTC. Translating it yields CASSFRTGGAYEQHF.

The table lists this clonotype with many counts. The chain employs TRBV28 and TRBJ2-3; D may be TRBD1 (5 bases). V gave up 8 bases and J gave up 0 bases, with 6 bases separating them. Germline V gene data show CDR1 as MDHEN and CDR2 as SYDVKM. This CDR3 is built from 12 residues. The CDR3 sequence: CASGASTDTQYF. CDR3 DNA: TGTGCCAGCGGGGCGAGCACAGATACGCAGTATTTT.

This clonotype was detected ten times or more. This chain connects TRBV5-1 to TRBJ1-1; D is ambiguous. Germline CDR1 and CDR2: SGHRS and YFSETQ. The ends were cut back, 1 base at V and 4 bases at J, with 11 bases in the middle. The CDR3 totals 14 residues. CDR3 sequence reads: CASSLLGIGTEAFF. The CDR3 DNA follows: TGCGCCAGCAGCTTGCTCGGTATCGGCACTGAAGCTTTCTTT.

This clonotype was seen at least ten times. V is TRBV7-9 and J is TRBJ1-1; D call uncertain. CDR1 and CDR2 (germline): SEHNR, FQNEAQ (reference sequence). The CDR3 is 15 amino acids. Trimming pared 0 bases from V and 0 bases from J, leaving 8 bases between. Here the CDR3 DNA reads TGTGCCAGCAGCTTAGCGGTCGGTTTGAACACTGAAGCTTTCTTT. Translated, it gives CASSLAVGLNTEAFF.

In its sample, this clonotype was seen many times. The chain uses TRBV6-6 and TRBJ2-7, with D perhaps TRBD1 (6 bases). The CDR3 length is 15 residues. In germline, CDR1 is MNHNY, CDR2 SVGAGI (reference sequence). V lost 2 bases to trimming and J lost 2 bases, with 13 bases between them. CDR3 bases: TGTGCCAGCAGTTACGGGGGCCGCGTAGCCTACGAGCAGTACTTC. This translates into CASSYGGRVAYEQYF.

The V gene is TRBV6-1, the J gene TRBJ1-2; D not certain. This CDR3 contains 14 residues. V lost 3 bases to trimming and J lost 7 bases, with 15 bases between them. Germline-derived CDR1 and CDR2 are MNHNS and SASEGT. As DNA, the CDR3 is TGTGCCAGCAGTGAGGGCGCGCTGGGATTTGGCTACACCTTC. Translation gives CASSEGALGFGYTF.

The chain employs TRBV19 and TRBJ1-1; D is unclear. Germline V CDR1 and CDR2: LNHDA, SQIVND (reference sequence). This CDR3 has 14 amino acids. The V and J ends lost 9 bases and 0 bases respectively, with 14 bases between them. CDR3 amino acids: CASRRPGLNTEAFF. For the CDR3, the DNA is TGTGCCAGCCGACGTCCAGGCTTGAACACTGAAGCTTTCTTT.

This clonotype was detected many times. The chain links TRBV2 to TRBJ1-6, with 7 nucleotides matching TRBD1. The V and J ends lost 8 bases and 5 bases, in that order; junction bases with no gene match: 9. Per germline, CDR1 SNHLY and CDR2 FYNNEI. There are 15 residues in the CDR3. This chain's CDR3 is CASRQGWSDNSPLHF. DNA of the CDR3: TGTGCCAGCCGACAGGGCTGGTCAGATAATTCACCCCTCCACTTT.

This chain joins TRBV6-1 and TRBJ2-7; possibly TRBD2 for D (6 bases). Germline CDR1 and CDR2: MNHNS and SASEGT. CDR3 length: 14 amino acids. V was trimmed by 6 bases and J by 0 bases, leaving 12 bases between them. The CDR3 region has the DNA TGTGCCAGCAGCCGGGACTTCGGCTCCTACGAGCAGTACTTC. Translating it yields CASSRDFGSYEQYF.

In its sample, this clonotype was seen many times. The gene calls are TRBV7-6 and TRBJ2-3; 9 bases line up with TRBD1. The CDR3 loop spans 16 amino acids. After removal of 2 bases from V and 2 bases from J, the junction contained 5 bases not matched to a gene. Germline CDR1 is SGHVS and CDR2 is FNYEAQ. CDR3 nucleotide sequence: TGTGCCAGCAGCTTAAGGACAGGGGATACCACAGATACGCAGTATTTT. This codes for CASSLRTGDTTDTQYF.

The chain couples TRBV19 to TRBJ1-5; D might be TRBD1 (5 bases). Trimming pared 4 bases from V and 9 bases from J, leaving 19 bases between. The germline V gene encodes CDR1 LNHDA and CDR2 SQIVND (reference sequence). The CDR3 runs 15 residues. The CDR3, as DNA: TGTGCCAGTAGTACGGGACGTACCACACAAGGGCCCCAGCATTTT. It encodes CASSTGRTTQGPQHF.

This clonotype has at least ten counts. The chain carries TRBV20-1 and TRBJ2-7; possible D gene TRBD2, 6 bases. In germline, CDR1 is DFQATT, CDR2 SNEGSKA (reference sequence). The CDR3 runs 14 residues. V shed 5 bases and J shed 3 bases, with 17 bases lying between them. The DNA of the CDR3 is TGCAGTGCTCCGGCGACGGGAGTCAACTACGAGCAGTACTTC. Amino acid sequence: CSAPATGVNYEQYF.

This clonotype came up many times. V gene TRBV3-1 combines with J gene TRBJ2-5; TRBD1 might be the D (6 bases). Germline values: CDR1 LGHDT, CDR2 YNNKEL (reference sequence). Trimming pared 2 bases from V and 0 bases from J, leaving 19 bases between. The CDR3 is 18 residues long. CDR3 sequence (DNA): TGTGCCAGCAGCCAATGGGGATCCAGGGGACACGACCAAGAGACCCAGTACTTC. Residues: CASSQWGSRGHDQETQYF.

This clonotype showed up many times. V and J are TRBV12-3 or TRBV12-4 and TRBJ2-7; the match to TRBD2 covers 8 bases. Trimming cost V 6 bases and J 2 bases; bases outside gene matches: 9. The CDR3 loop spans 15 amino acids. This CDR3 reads CASRPGAGGPYEQYF. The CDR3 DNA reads TGTGCCAGCAGACCCGGGGCGGGAGGACCCTACGAGCAGTACTTC.

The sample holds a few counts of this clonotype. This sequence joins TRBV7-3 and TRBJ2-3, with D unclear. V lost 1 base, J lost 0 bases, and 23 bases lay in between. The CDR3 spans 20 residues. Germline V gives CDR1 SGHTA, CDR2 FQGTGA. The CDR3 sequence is CASSLKPRPLDLPSTDTQYF. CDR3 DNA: TGTGCCAGCAGCTTAAAACCCAGGCCCTTAGACTTACCTAGCACAGATACGCAGTATTTT.

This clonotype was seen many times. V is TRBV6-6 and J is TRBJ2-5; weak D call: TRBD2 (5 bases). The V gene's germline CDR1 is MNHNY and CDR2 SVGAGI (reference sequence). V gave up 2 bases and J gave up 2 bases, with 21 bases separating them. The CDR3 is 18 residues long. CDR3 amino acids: CASSYRVPGRLKQETQYF. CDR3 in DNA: TGTGCCAGCAGTTACCGGGTCCCCGGCAGACTAAAGCAAGAGACCCAGTACTTC.